The 32 T cell receptor beta chains in this list originate from one sample, sequenced in a study of blood T cell repertoires in COVID-19. Measured with immunoSEQ multiplex PCR; TCRdb has only the in-frame clones, and not every one. The sample has 130,000 to 150,000 clones; roughly 84% are singletons. Sequenced input: peripheral blood. Every receptor here comes from a woman in her 50s in a cohort sampled during active or convalescent COVID-19.

This rearrangement joins TRBV13 to TRBJ2-7, with TRBD2 matching over 8 bases. Germline V gives CDR1 PRHDT, CDR2 FYEKMQ (reference sequence). With 6 bases clipped from V and 3 bases from J, the junction kept 7 bases outside the gene matches. This CDR3 spans 14 amino acids. CDR3 DNA sequence: TGTGCCAGCAGACTTAGCGGGGAGATCTACGAGCAGTACTTC. Protein: CASRLSGEIYEQYF.

The chain uses TRBV10-3 and TRBJ1-2; TRBD1 matches 9 bases. After removal of 3 bases from V and 7 bases from J, the junction contained 3 bases not matched to a gene. The CDR3 sequence is 13 residues long. Per germline, CDR1 ENHRY and CDR2 SYGVKD. CDR3 protein: CAISDRDRVGYTF. The CDR3 coding sequence is TGTGCCATCAGTGACCGGGACAGGGTTGGCTACACCTTC.

The chain links TRBV7-8 to TRBJ1-2; 10 bases are shared with TRBD1. V lost 1 base, J lost 5 bases, and 1 base stayed unmatched. Germline CDR1 is SGHVS and CDR2 is FQNEAQ. The CDR3 runs to 14 residues. DNA for the CDR3: TGTGCCAGCAGCTTAGGGGACAGGGGATATGGCTACACCTTC. Its protein product is CASSLGDRGYGYTF.

The genes are TRBV12-3 or TRBV12-4 and TRBJ2-7; no clear D. There are 13 residues in the CDR3. V was pared by 4 bases and J by 0 bases, with 7 bases between. The DNA of the CDR3 is TGTGCCAGCAGTTCCCAACTCTCCTACGAGCAGTACTTC. Its translation is CASSSQLSYEQYF.

This chain joins TRBV20-1 and TRBJ1-6, with D possibly being TRBD1 (6 bases). The CDR3 sequence is 16 residues long. Trimming left V 3 bases short and J 3 bases short, with 15 bases between. Germline assignment: CDR1 DFQATT and CDR2 SNEGSKA (reference sequence). CDR3 sequence (DNA): TGCAGTGCTAGTCCCGGGGTAGGGGGCTATAATTCACCCCTCCACTTT. Protein product: CSASPGVGGYNSPLHF.

The V call is TRBV7-9, the J call TRBJ1-2, with a weak D call TRBD1 (5 bases). There are 14 residues in the CDR3. Germline lookup yields CDR1 SEHNR and CDR2 FQNEAQ (reference sequence). V gave up 5 bases and J gave up 4 bases, with 14 bases separating them. CDR3 in DNA: TGTGCCAGCAGCCCTCGAGGGACTCCCTATGGCTACACCTTC. Its translation: CASSPRGTPYGYTF.

This clone occurred once. J is TRBJ2-2 and V is TRBV5-1; D might be TRBD2 (5 bases). The V gene's germline CDR1 is SGHRS and CDR2 YFSETQ. Trimming removed 0 bases from V and 4 bases from J, with 10 bases in between. This CDR3 has 15 residues. CDR3 loop: CASSLGGAGTGELFF. The CDR3 DNA follows: TGCGCCAGCAGCTTGGGTGGCGCGGGCACCGGGGAGCTGTTTTTT.

This chain links TRBV5-6 with TRBJ2-2, with a tentative D call TRBD2 (6 bases). The CDR3 is 16 residues long. V lost 0 bases, J lost 0 bases, and 9 bases lay in between. Per germline, CDR1 SGHDT and CDR2 YYEEEE. The CDR3 sequence is CASSLVGGPNTGELFF. In DNA form, the CDR3 reads TGTGCCAGCAGCTTGGTCGGGGGTCCGAACACCGGGGAGCTGTTTTTT. Complete variable domain (other parts from reference TRBV5-6 and TRBJ2-2): DAGVTQSPTHLIKTRGQQVTLRCSPKSGHDTVSWYQQALGQGPQFIFQYYEEEERQRGNFPDRFSGHQFPNYSSELNVNALLLGDSALYLCASSLVGGPNTGELFFGEGSRLTVL.

This clone came up once. The rearrangement uses TRBV11-1 and TRBJ1-2; D might be TRBD1 (6 bases). Per the germline V gene, CDR1 is SGHAT and CDR2 is FQDESV (reference sequence). The V end was cut by 5 bases, the J end by 3 bases, with 10 bases between. The CDR3 length is 13 residues. CDR3 bases: TGTGCCAGCAGCCAAGGGGGGGACTATGGCTACACCTTC. Encoded protein: CASSQGGDYGYTF.

Worth noting for this clone: The same CDR3 can be traced to other DNA sequences in this sample. The rearrangement uses TRBV18 and TRBJ1-1; D is unclear. The CDR3 is made up of 13 amino acids. Germline assignment: CDR1 KGHSH and CDR2 LQKENI. The germline V and J ends were trimmed by 3 bases and 1 base, with 6 bases remaining between them. The CDR3 coding sequence is TGTGCCAGCTCACCGGGCTCGAACACTGAAGCTTTCTTT. Protein sequence: CASSPGSNTEAFF.

This clone was recorded once. CDR3 DNA sequence: TGTGCCAGCAGTTACCCAAGGACTAGCGGGGGCGAGCAGTTCTTC. It translates to CASSYPRTSGGEQFF. This chain connects TRBV6-5 to TRBJ2-1, with 13 bases that match TRBD2. This CDR3 has 15 amino acids. Germline V gives CDR1 MNHEY, CDR2 SVGAGI. With 2 bases clipped from V and 10 bases from J, the junction kept 5 bases outside the gene matches.

The gene calls are TRBV6-5 and TRBJ1-2, with a weak D call TRBD1 (5 bases). This CDR3 is built from 13 residues. The ends were cut back, 4 bases at V and 4 bases at J, with 10 bases in the middle. The germline V gene has CDR1 MNHEY and CDR2 SVGAGI. CDR3 residues: CASSSGIGYGYTF. DNA for the CDR3: TGTGCCAGCAGTTCAGGGATAGGCTATGGCTACACCTTC.

The CDR3 is CASSNSGGLETQYF. DNA for the CDR3: TGTGCCAGCAGCAATAGCGGGGGTTTGGAGACCCAGTACTTC. The V call is TRBV11-3, the J call TRBJ2-5, with 9 bases matching TRBD2. The CDR3 has 14 residues. Unmatched junction bases numbered 6, after V lost 5 bases and J lost 5 bases. Per germline, CDR1 SGHNT and CDR2 YENEEA.

The chain recombines TRBV9 with TRBJ2-5; a possible D gene is TRBD2 (7 bases). CDR3 length: 12 residues. V lost 8 bases and J 3 bases, leaving 11 bases between the germline ends. The V gene's germline CDR1 is SGDLS and CDR2 YYNGEE. The CDR3 is CASGGGEETQYF. The CDR3 DNA sequence: TGTGCCAGTGGGGGGGGCGAAGAGACCCAGTACTTC. Full variable domain (remainder filled in from reference TRBV9 and TRBJ2-5): DSGVTQTPKHLITATGQRVTLRCSPRSGDLSVYWYQQSLDQGLQFLIQYYNGEERAKGNILERFSAQQFPDLHSELNLSSLELGDSALYFCASGGGEETQYFGPGTRLLVL.

This clone was seen a single time. The CDR3 here is CASSLAPFRAGADTQYF. DNA for the CDR3: TGTGCCAGCAGCTTGGCCCCCTTTCGAGCGGGGGCAGATACGCAGTATTTT. V gene TRBV5-4 combines with J gene TRBJ2-3, with 8 positions matching TRBD2. The germline CDR1 and CDR2 sequences are SGHNT and YYREEE (reference sequence). The trim removed 0 bases at V and 4 bases at J, leaving 10 bases unmatched. CDR3 length equals 17 residues.

The rearrangement joins TRBV18 to TRBJ2-5; the D gene is possibly TRBD2 (5 bases). Germline V CDR1 and CDR2: KGHSH, LQKENI. CDR3 size: 16 residues. V was shortened by 0 bases and J by 2 bases, with 13 bases between the two germline ends. The CDR3 loop is CASSPPSSRRQETQYF. For the CDR3, the DNA is TGTGCCAGCTCACCACCGTCTAGCCGGAGGCAAGAGACCCAGTACTTC.

This chain connects TRBV14 to TRBJ2-7; 12 positions agree with TRBD2. Germline CDR1 reads SGHDN; CDR2 reads FVKESK. CDR3 size: 16 residues. V gave up 0 bases and J gave up 3 bases; unmatched junction bases: 3. This CDR3 reads CASSQDWTSGIYEQYF. In nucleotides, the CDR3 is TGTGCCAGCAGCCAAGATTGGACTAGCGGGATCTACGAGCAGTACTTC.

This chain uses TRBV7-9 with TRBJ2-7, with D maybe TRBD1 (5 bases). CDR1 and CDR2 from the germline V gene are SEHNR and FQNEAQ (reference sequence). The CDR3 runs 15 residues. The V end was cut by 5 bases, the J end by 4 bases, with 18 bases between. The CDR3 DNA follows: TGTGCCAGCAGCCCCCAGACTGGAAGGGGTTACGAGCAGTACTTC. This translates into CASSPQTGRGYEQYF.

This clone appeared once. Written as DNA, the CDR3 is TGCAGCGTCGCAACGCGGCCCGCGAACACCGGGGAGCTGTTTTTT. Translation gives CSVATRPANTGELFF. V gene TRBV29-1 combines with J gene TRBJ2-2, with no clear D. Germline V lookup: CDR1 SQVTM, CDR2 ANQGSEA. V dropped 6 bases and J dropped 0 bases, with 14 bases sitting between them. The CDR3 totals 15 residues.

The gene calls are TRBV27 and TRBJ2-2, with 8 bases identical to TRBD1. This CDR3 has 18 amino acids. Germline loops: CDR1 MNHEY, CDR2 SMNVEV (reference sequence). Germline trimming cut 6 bases from V and 1 base from J; bases unmatched to any gene: 13. The CDR3 DNA sequence: TGTGCCAGCAGCCCTGGACCGGACAGGGTGTTGAACACCGGGGAGCTGTTTTTT. Translating gives CASSPGPDRVLNTGELFF.

The chain uses TRBV7-8 and TRBJ1-1; 7 positions match TRBD1. Unmatched junction bases numbered 8, after V lost 6 bases and J lost 1 base. Germline V lookup: CDR1 SGHVS, CDR2 FQNEAQ. CDR3 length equals 15 residues. CDR3: CASRTRGPKNTEAFF. CDR3 in DNA: TGTGCCAGCAGGACGAGGGGGCCTAAGAACACTGAAGCTTTCTTT.

This rearrangement joins TRBV7-2 to TRBJ2-5, with 11 positions matching TRBD2. V shed 1 base, J shed 5 bases, and the junction held 6 bases outside the gene matches. The V gene's germline CDR1 is SGHTA and CDR2 FQGNSA. The CDR3 runs 16 residues. CDR3 DNA: TGTGCCAGCAGCTTAGGGCGTACTAGCGGGGGTGAGACCCAGTACTTC. Encoded protein: CASSLGRTSGGETQYF.

The J gene is TRBJ2-4, the V gene TRBV5-8; TRBD1 might be the D (6 bases). Germline loops: CDR1 SGHTS, CDR2 YDEGEE. CDR3 length: 16 amino acids. V shed 4 bases and J shed 0 bases, with 14 bases lying between them. CDR3 protein: CASSRRTDLAKNIQYF. The CDR3 DNA follows: TGTGCCAGCAGCCGCAGGACAGATCTAGCCAAAAACATTCAGTACTTC.

This rearrangement joins TRBV19 to TRBJ1-4; possibly TRBD1 for D (5 bases). The CDR3 runs to 14 residues. Germline values: CDR1 LNHDA, CDR2 SQIVND (reference sequence). Trimming removed 6 bases at V and 11 bases at J, with 19 bases between. The CDR3 DNA reads as TGTGCCAGTAGCCTTGTCAGGGAAATCCCTAAACTGTTTTTT. Amino acids: CASSLVREIPKLFF.

CDR3 protein: CAISRGPLGGQNEQFF. The CDR3 DNA sequence: TGTGCCATCAGTCGCGGACCTCTTGGGGGACAAAATGAGCAGTTCTTC. J is TRBJ2-1 and V is TRBV10-3, with D perhaps matching TRBD1 (6 bases). This CDR3 has 16 residues. CDR1 and CDR2 (germline): ENHRY, SYGVKD. The V gene lost 5 bases and the J gene lost 7 bases, with 21 bases spanning the gap.

The J gene is TRBJ1-5, the V gene TRBV19, with D unclear. The CDR3 totals 14 residues. The V gene's germline CDR1 is LNHDA and CDR2 SQIVND (reference sequence). The V and J ends lost 5 bases and 7 bases respectively, with 15 bases between them. The CDR3 nucleotides read TGTGCCAGTAGTCTTCAAGGTACGAGGCAGCCCCAGCATTTT. It is translated as CASSLQGTRQPQHF.

V and J are TRBV6-1 and TRBJ2-7; a possible D gene is TRBD1 (8 bases). Trimming removed 1 base from V and 2 bases from J, with 12 bases in between. The CDR3 covers 15 residues. CDR1 and CDR2 from the germline V gene are MNHNS and SASEGT. The CDR3 bases are TGTGCCAGCAGTGAAGAACAGGGGGGGCCCTACGAGCAGTACTTC. It codes for CASSEEQGGPYEQYF.

The chain has TRBV7-8 and TRBJ1-1; D is possibly TRBD1 (5 bases). CDR1 is SGHVS, CDR2 FQNEAQ, per germline. Trimming removed 5 bases at V and 1 base at J, with 8 bases between. The CDR3 length is 13 residues. Written as DNA, the CDR3 is TGTGCCAGCAGCCAGGACAAGAACACTGAAGCTTTCTTT. It codes for CASSQDKNTEAFF.

V gene TRBV7-8 combines with J gene TRBJ1-3; maybe TRBD1 (6 bases). With 3 bases removed from V and 3 bases from J, the gap between germline ends came to 9 bases. The length of the CDR3 is 14 residues. Germline V CDR1 and CDR2: SGHVS, FQNEAQ. CDR3 DNA sequence: TGTGCCAGCAGCTTCACAGGGAGTGGAAACACCATATATTTT. Translating it yields CASSFTGSGNTIYF.

The chain employs TRBV7-9 and TRBJ2-3; weak D call: TRBD1 (6 bases). Between the trimmed V and J ends, which lost 5 bases and 5 bases, there was a span of 17 bases. Germline V lookup: CDR1 SEHNR, CDR2 FQNEAQ (reference sequence). The CDR3 covers 15 residues. CDR3 sequence (DNA): TGTGCCAGCAGCGGGGACATTTTAAAGAGAGATACGCAGTATTTT. Translating gives CASSGDILKRDTQYF. Filled out from reference TRBV7-9 and TRBJ2-3, the complete variable domain reads DTGVSQNPRHKITKRGQNVTFRCDPISEHNRLYWYRQTLGQGPEFLTYFQNEAQLEKSRLLSDRFSAERPKGSFSTLEIQRTEQGDSAMYLCASSGDILKRDTQYFGPGTRLTVL.

The rearrangement links TRBV7-2 to TRBJ1-6; TRBD1 is a possible D gene (6 bases). Germline V gene sequence: CDR1 SGHTA, CDR2 FQGNSA. The ends were cut back, 0 bases at V and 7 bases at J, with 13 bases in the middle. The CDR3 is 16 residues long. CDR3 loop: CASSLASGTINSPLHF. CDR3 in DNA: TGTGCCAGCAGCTTAGCTTCCGGGACAATAAATTCACCCCTCCACTTT.

The chain is built from TRBV11-2 and TRBJ1-4, with D possibly matching TRBD1 (6 bases). Germline V gives CDR1 SGHAT, CDR2 FQNNGV. V was trimmed by 5 bases and J by 4 bases, leaving 14 bases between them. CDR3 length: 15 amino acids. The CDR3 nucleotides read TGTGCCAGCAGCCCAGACACAGGGTATAATGAAAAACTGTTTTTT. Translation: CASSPDTGYNEKLFF.